Listed below are T cell receptor beta chains from one sample, sequenced in a study of regulatory T cells in long-lasting Graves disease. TCRdb recomputed calls from the multiplex PCR reads with MiXCR, one row per CDR3 protein. The table lists 440,000 or so distinct CDR3 sequences, less than 20% of them singletons. These data also featured in a second study, about T cells in Graves' hyperthyroidism and ophthalmopathy.

This sample comprised peripheral blood mononuclear cells (PBMCs), obtained at new diagnosis, from a patient treated with antithyroid drugs. These receptors all stem from a woman aged 25-40 years with Graves disease. CDR3s include the opening cysteine and the closing phenylalanine or tryptophan. Fields, in order: J gene, clone size, D gene, V gene, CDR3 protein, CDR3 DNA. A D gene is named only where the DNA matches it firmly. Where a row states a size, it is once, few, many or the class of an expanded clone; other rows omit it.

TRBJ1-1	many	TRBD1	TRBV4-2	CASSRDFRLGQGTRMNTEAFF	TGTGCCAGCAGCCGTGATTTCCGGTTGGGACAGGGTACCAGGATGAACACTGAAGCTTTCTTT
TRBJ2-4	NA	NA	TRBV20-1	CSARESGLLYIQYF	TGCAGTGCTAGAGAGTCGGGACTCCTCTACATTCAGTACTTC
TRBJ2-2	NA	TRBD2	TRBV5-1	CASSFGGTSVAGEPFF	TGCGCCAGCAGCTTCGGGGGGACTAGCGTTGCCGGGGAGCCGTTTTTT
TRBJ2-7	few	NA	TRBV3-1	CASSRVQGAGSSYEQYF	TGTGCCAGCAGCCGCGTGCAGGGAGCGGGTAGCTCCTACGAGCAGTACTTC
TRBJ2-5	many	TRBD1	TRBV5-1	CASGRTGNTETQYF	TGCGCCAGCGGTAGGACAGGGAACACGGAGACCCAGTACTTC
TRBJ2-7	many	NA	TRBV4-1	CASSQDREYEQYF	TGCGCCAGCAGCCAAGATAGGGAGTACGAGCAGTACTTC
TRBJ2-7	many	NA	TRBV27	CASSLFANSYEQYF	TGTGCCAGCAGTTTATTCGCAAACTCCTACGAGCAGTACTTC
TRBJ2-4	NA	NA	TRBV5-1	CASSLDLGVFEGGNIQYF	TGCGCCAGCAGCTTGGATCTAGGTGTCTTTGAGGGGGGCAACATTCAGTACTTC
TRBJ2-7	NA	NA	TRBV11-2	CASSLDYISKKYF	TGTGCCAGCAGCTTAGATTATATTTCGAAAAAGTACTTC
TRBJ1-2	many	NA	TRBV10-2	CASRTDSYGYTF	TGCGCCAGCAGAACCGACAGCTATGGCTACACCTTC
TRBJ1-6	many	TRBD1	TRBV5-1	CASREGQGLLPLHF	TGCGCCAGCAGAGAAGGACAGGGCTTGTTACCCCTCCACTTT
TRBJ1-1	many	NA	TRBV24-1	CATSDGRVEAFF	TGTGCCACCAGTGATGGGAGGGTGGAAGCTTTCTTT
TRBJ2-3	many	NA	TRBV5-1	CASSLSSGSGGTDTQYF	TGCGCCAGCAGCTTGTCTTCCGGGAGCGGCGGCACAGATACGCAGTATTTT
TRBJ2-3	many	NA	TRBV7-9	CASSLGVSTASDTQYF	TGTGCCAGCAGCTTAGGGGTCAGCACAGCCTCAGATACGCAGTATTTT
TRBJ2-7	many	TRBD1	TRBV20-1	CSASRGDRAPSYEQYF	TGCAGTGCTTCAAGGGGAGACAGGGCCCCCTCCTACGAGCAGTACTTC
TRBJ2-1	NA	TRBD1	TRBV13	CASSSGTGVNEQIF	TGTGCCAGCAGCTCCGGGACAGGGGTCAATGAGCAGATCTTC
TRBJ1-2	NA	NA	TRBV7-2	CASSSSDRNYGYTF	TGTGCCAGCAGCTCTTCGGACCGTAACTATGGCTACACCTTC